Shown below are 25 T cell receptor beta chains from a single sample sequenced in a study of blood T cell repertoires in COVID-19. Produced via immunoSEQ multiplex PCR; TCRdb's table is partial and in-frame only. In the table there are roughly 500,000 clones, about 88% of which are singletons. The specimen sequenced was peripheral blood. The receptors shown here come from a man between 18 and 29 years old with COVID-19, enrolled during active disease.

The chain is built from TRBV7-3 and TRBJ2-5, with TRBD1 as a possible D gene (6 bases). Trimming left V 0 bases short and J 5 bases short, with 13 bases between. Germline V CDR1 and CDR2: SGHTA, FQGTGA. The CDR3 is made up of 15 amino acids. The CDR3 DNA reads TGTGCCAGCAGCTTAACCGGGCAGGGGCAGGAGACCCAGTACTTC. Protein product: CASSLTGQGQETQYF.

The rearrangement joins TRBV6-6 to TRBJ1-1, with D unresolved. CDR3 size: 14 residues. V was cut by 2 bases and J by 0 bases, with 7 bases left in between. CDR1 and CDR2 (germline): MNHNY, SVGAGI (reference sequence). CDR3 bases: TGTGCCAGCAGTTACCAGGTAGTGAACACTGAAGCTTTCTTT. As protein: CASSYQVVNTEAFF.

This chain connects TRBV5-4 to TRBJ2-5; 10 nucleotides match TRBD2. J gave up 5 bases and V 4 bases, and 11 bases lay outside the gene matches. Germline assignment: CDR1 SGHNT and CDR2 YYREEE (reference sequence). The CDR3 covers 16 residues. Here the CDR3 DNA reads TGTGCCAGCAGCCCGGCGGGGGGACTAGCGAGGGAGACCCAGTACTTC. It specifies CASSPAGGLARETQYF.

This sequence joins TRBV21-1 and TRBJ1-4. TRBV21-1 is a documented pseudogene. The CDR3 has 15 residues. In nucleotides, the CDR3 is TGTGCCAGCAGCAAAAGGAGAAAGAGGAAAGAAAAACTGTTTTTT. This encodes CASSKRRKRKEKLFF.

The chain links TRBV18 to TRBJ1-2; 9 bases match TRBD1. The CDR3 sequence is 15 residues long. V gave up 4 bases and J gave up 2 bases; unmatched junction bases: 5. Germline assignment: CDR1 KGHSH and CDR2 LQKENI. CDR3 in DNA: TGTGCCAGCTCACAGAGACAGGGGGAAAACTATGGCTACACCTTC. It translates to CASSQRQGENYGYTF.

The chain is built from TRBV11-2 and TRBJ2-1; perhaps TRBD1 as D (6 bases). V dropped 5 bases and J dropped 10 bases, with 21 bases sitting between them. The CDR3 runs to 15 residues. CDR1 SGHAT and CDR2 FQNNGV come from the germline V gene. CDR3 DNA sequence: TGTGCCAGCAGCCCCGCGACCCACAGGGTACAGGAGCAGTTCTTC. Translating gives CASSPATHRVQEQFF. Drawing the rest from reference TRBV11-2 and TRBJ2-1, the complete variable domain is EAGVAQSPRYKIIEKRQSVAFWCNPISGHATLYWYQQILGQGPKLLIQFQNNGVVDDSQLPKDRFSAERLKGVDSTLKIQPAKLEDSAVYLCASSPATHRVQEQFFGPGTRLTVL.

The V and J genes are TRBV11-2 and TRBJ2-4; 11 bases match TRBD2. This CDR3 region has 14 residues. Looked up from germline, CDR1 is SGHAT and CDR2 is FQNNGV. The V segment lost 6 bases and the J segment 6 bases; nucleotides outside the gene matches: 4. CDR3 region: CASRFSGRGNIQYF. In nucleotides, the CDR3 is TGTGCCAGCAGATTTAGCGGGAGGGGAAACATTCAGTACTTC.

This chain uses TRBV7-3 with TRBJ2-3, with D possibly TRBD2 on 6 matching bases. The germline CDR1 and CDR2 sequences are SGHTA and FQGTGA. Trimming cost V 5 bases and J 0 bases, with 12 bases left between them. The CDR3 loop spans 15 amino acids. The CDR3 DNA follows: TGTGCCAGCAGCCCTGGACTACTAAGCACAGATACGCAGTATTTT. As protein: CASSPGLLSTDTQYF.

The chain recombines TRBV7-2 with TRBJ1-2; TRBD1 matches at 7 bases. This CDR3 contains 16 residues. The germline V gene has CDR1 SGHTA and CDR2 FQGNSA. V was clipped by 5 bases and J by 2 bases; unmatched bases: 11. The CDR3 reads CASSPGPGQLNYGYTF. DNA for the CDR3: TGTGCCAGCAGCCCAGGGCCGGGACAGCTAAACTATGGCTACACCTTC.

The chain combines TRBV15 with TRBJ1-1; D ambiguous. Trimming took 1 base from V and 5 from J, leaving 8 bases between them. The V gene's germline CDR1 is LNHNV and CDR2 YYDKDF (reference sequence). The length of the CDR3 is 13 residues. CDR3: CATSRALLTEAFF. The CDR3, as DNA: TGTGCCACCAGCAGAGCCCTGTTAACTGAAGCTTTCTTT.

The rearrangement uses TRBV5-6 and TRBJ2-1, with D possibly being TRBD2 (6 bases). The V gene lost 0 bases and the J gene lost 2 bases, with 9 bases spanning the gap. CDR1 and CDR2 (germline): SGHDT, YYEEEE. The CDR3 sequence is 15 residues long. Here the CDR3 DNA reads TGTGCCAGCAGCTTGGTAGGAGGGACCTACAATGAGCAGTTCTTC. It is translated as CASSLVGGTYNEQFF.

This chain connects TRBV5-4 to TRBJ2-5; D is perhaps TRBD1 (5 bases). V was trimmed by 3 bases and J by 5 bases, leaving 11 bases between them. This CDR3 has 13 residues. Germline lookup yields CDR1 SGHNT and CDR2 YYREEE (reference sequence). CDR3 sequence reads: CASSSGQGETQYF. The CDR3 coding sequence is TGTGCCAGCAGCTCTGGACAAGGGGAGACCCAGTACTTC.

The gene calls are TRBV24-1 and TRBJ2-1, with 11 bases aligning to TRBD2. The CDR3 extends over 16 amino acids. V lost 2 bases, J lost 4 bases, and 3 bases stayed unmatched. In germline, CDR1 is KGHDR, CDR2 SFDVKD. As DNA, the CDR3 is TGTGCCACCAGTGATTCACTAGCGGGGGTATACAATGAGCAGTTCTTC. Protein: CATSDSLAGVYNEQFF.

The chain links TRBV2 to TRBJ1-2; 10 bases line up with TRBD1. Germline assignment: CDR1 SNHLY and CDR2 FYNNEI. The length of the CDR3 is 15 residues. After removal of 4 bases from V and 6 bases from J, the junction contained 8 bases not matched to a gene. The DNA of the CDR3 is TGTGCCAGCAGTGGGGTGGAGACAGGGGGCCATGGCTACACCTTC. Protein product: CASSGVETGGHGYTF.

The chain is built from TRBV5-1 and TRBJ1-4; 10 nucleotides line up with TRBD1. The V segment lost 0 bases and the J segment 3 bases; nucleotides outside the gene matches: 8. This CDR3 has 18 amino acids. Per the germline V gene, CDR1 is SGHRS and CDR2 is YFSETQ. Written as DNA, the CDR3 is TGCGCCAGCAGCTTGGGACAGGGGGCCTCCGGGGCTAATGAAAAACTGTTTTTT. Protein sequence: CASSLGQGASGANEKLFF. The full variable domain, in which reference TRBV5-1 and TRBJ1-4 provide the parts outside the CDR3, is KAGVTQTPRYLIKTRGQQVTLSCSPISGHRSVSWYQQTPGQGLQFLFEYFSETQRNKGNFPGRFSGRQFSNSRSEMNVSTLELGDSALYLCASSLGQGASGANEKLFFGSGTQLSVL.

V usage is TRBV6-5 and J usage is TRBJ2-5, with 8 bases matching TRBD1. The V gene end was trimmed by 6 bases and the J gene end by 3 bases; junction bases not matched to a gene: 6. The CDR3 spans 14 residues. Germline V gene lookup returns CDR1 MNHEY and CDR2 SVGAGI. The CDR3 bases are TGTGCCAGCAGCAAAGGACAGGGTGAAGAGACCCAGTACTTC. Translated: CASSKGQGEETQYF.

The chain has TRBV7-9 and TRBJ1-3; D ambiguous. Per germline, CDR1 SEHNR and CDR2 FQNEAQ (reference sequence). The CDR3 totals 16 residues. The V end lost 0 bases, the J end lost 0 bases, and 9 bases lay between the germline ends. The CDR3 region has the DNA TGTGCCAGCAGCTTAGCTAGGAGCAGCTCTGGAAACACCATATATTTT. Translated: CASSLARSSSGNTIYF.

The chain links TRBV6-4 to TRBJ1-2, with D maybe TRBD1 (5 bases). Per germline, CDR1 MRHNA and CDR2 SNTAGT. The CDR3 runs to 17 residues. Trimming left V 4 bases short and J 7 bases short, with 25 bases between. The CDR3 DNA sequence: TGTGCCAGCAGTGGCAACCCCATCCAGGGAGGATCGCTTGGCTACACCTTC. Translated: CASSGNPIQGGSLGYTF.

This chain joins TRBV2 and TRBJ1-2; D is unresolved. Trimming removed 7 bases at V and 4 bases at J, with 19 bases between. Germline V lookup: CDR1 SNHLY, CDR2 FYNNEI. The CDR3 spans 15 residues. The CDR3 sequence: CASTTKVSRIYGYTF. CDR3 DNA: TGTGCCAGCACAACCAAAGTGAGCAGGATCTATGGCTACACCTTC.

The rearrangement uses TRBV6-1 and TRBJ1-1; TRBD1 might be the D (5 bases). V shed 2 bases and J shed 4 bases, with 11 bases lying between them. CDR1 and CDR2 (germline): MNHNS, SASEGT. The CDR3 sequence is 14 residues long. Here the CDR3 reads CASSERGFFTEAFF. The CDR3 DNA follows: TGTGCCAGCAGTGAACGGGGGTTTTTCACTGAAGCTTTCTTT.

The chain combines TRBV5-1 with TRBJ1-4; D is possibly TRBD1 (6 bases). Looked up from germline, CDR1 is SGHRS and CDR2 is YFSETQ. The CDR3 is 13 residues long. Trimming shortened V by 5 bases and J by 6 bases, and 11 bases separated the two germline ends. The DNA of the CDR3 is TGCGCCAGCAGTAACAGGGTCGATGAAAAACTGTTTTTT. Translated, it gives CASSNRVDEKLFF. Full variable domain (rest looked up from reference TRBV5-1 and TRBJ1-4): KAGVTQTPRYLIKTRGQQVTLSCSPISGHRSVSWYQQTPGQGLQFLFEYFSETQRNKGNFPGRFSGRQFSNSRSEMNVSTLELGDSALYLCASSNRVDEKLFFGSGTQLSVL.

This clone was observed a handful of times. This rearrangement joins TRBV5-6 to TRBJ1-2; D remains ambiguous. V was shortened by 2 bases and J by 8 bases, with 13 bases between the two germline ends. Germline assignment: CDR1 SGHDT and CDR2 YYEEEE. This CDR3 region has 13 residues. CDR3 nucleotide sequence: TGTGCCAGCAGCTTCGTCTTATCGGGAGGCTACACCTTC. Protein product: CASSFVLSGGYTF. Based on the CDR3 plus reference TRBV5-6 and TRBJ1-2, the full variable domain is DAGVTQSPTHLIKTRGQQVTLRCSPKSGHDTVSWYQQALGQGPQFIFQYYEEEERQRGNFPDRFSGHQFPNYSSELNVNALLLGDSALYLCASSFVLSGGYTFGSGTRLTVV.

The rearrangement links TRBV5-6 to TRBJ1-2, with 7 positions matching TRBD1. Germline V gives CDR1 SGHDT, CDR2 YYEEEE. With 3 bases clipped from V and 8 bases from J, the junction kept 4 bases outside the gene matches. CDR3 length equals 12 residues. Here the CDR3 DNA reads TGTGCCAGCAGCTCCCGGACAGGCGGCTACACCTTC. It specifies CASSSRTGGYTF.

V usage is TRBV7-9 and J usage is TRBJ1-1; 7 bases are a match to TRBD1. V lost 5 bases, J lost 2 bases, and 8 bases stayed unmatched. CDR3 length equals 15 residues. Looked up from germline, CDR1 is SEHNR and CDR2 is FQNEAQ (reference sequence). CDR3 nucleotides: TGTGCCAGCAGCCCCTCCGGGACAGTCAACACTGAAGCTTTCTTT. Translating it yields CASSPSGTVNTEAFF. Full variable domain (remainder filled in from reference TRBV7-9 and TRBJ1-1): DTGVSQNPRHKITKRGQNVTFRCDPISEHNRLYWYRQTLGQGPEFLTYFQNEAQLEKSRLLSDRFSAERPKGSFSTLEIQRTEQGDSAMYLCASSPSGTVNTEAFFGQGTRLTVV.

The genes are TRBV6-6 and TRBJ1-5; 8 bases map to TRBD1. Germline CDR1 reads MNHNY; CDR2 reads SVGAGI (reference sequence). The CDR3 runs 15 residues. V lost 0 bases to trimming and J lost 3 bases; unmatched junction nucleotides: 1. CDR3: CASSYSDRANQPQHF. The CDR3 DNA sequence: TGTGCCAGCAGTTACTCGGACAGGGCCAATCAGCCCCAGCATTTT.